The 32 T cell receptor beta chains below were found in one sample sequenced in a study of identical twins. TCRdb re-derived calls from the 5' RACE reads in MiXCR, one entry per CDR3 protein. Of fewer than 500,000 distinct CDR3 sequences in the sample, less than 25% were seen once. The sample also formed part of further work on T cells expressing NK-cell markers.

The sequencing input was CD4+ T cells sorted from blood. The receptors here all came from a young woman in good health.

This clonotype was observed at least ten times. The V and J genes are TRBV5-1 and TRBJ1-1; 7 bases align to TRBD1. After removal of 5 bases from V and 4 bases from J, the junction contained 5 bases not matched to a gene. The germline V gene encodes CDR1 SGHRS and CDR2 YFSETQ. There are 13 residues in the CDR3. This CDR3 is CASSQQGGTEAFF. CDR3 in DNA: TGCGCCAGCAGTCAGCAGGGGGGCACTGAAGCTTTCTTT.

This chain links TRBV11-2 with TRBJ2-1; D is unclear. The CDR3 contains 16 residues. From germline, CDR1 is SGHAT and CDR2 FQNNGV. Trimming pared 1 base from V and 7 bases from J, leaving 17 bases between. The CDR3 region is CASSLVPGTLMNEQFF. The CDR3 bases are TGTGCCAGCAGCTTAGTACCAGGCACTTTGATGAATGAGCAGTTCTTC.

In this sample, this clonotype turned up many times. V is TRBV6-5 and J is TRBJ1-2; 7 nucleotides match TRBD1. CDR3 length equals 15 residues. CDR1 is MNHEY and CDR2 is SVGAGI in the germline V gene. After removal of 2 bases from V and 1 base from J, the junction contained 4 bases not matched to a gene. DNA of the CDR3: TGTGCCAGCAGTTACATGCAGGGGGGTAACTATGGCTACACCTTC. Translation gives CASSYMQGGNYGYTF.

This clonotype was seen only a few times. The rearrangement joins TRBV18 to TRBJ1-1; D remains unclear. Germline CDR1 reads KGHSH; CDR2 reads LQKENI. V was pared by 2 bases and J by 0 bases, with 13 bases between. The CDR3 runs 16 residues. The CDR3 sequence is CASSPWGSVLNTEAFF. CDR3 DNA: TGTGCCAGCTCACCATGGGGATCTGTCCTGAACACTGAAGCTTTCTTT.

This clonotype was seen a few times. The chain links TRBV7-2 to TRBJ2-4, with no clear D. Between the trimmed V and J ends, which lost 6 bases and 0 bases, there was a span of 6 bases. This CDR3 contains 13 residues. The germline gives CDR1 SGHTA, CDR2 FQGNSA. CDR3 nucleotides: TGTGCCAGCAGTTACTTAGCCAAAAACATTCAGTACTTC. This translates into CASSYLAKNIQYF.

This sequence joins TRBV5-1 and TRBJ2-1; D is perhaps TRBD1 (6 bases). Trimming removed 4 bases from V and 5 bases from J, with 16 bases in between. This CDR3 contains 15 residues. The germline V gene encodes CDR1 SGHRS and CDR2 YFSETQ. The CDR3: CASSRQETGNNEQFF. The CDR3 nucleotides read TGCGCCAGCAGCCGACAGGAAACGGGGAACAATGAGCAGTTCTTC.

This chain uses TRBV7-2 with TRBJ2-7, with D uncertain. Trimming took 1 base from V and 0 from J, leaving 7 bases between them. Germline V gene sequence: CDR1 SGHTA, CDR2 FQGNSA. CDR3 length equals 14 residues. CDR3 DNA sequence: TGTGCCAGCAGCTTAGTTTGGGACTCCTACGAGCAGTACTTC. The encoded protein is CASSLVWDSYEQYF.

V usage is TRBV15 and J usage is TRBJ2-7; D not certain. V was shortened by 3 bases and J by 9 bases, with 18 bases between the two germline ends. Germline V gene sequence: CDR1 LNHNV, CDR2 YYDKDF (reference sequence). This CDR3 comprises 14 residues. The CDR3 coding sequence is TGTGCCACCAGCAGGGACGATGGAAGTTTTGGGCAGTACTTC. Protein sequence: CATSRDDGSFGQYF.

This chain uses TRBV14 with TRBJ2-5, with 9 bases that match TRBD1. The CDR3 sequence is 17 residues long. CDR1 SGHDN and CDR2 FVKESK come from the germline V gene. V lost 1 base and J lost 5; bases outside the gene matches: 11. The CDR3 is CASSQGHQTGGRETQYF. Written as DNA, the CDR3 is TGTGCCAGCAGCCAAGGACACCAGACAGGGGGGAGGGAGACCCAGTACTTC.

This clonotype was counted between two and nine times. The rearrangement uses TRBV29-1 and TRBJ2-5; D call uncertain. CDR1 and CDR2 from the germline V gene are SQVTM and ANQGSEA. With 7 bases removed from V and 3 bases from J, the gap between germline ends came to 18 bases. This CDR3 has 14 residues. In nucleotides, the CDR3 is TGCAGCGGTGGGCCCTTGCGGTCTGAAGAGACCCAGTACTTC. Amino acid sequence: CSGGPLRSEETQYF.

This clonotype occurred many times. This rearrangement joins TRBV5-1 to TRBJ2-1, with TRBD2 matching 7 bases. The CDR3 has 14 amino acids. V dropped 2 bases and J dropped 3; count of bases not matched to a gene: 2. The V gene's germline CDR1 is SGHRS and CDR2 YFSETQ. CDR3 in amino acids: CASSFSGDYNEQFF. The CDR3 nucleotides read TGCGCCAGCAGCTTCAGCGGGGACTACAATGAGCAGTTCTTC.

The chain is built from TRBV10-3 and TRBJ2-1, with 8 positions matching TRBD1. V dropped 2 bases and J dropped 7; count of bases not matched to a gene: 4. The CDR3 covers 14 residues. In germline, CDR1 is ENHRY, CDR2 SYGVKD. CDR3 in amino acids: CAISEVRDRNEQFF. DNA of the CDR3: TGTGCCATCAGTGAGGTCCGGGACAGGAATGAGCAGTTCTTC.

This clonotype showed up just a few times. The gene calls are TRBV5-6 and TRBJ2-1; tentative D call: TRBD2 (5 bases). The V end was cut by 4 bases, the J end by 0 bases, with 14 bases between. Germline-derived CDR1 and CDR2 are SGHDT and YYEEEE. This CDR3 has 16 residues. The CDR3 protein is CASSRLAGSSYNEQFF. The DNA for the CDR3 is TGTGCCAGCAGCCGCCTTGCGGGTAGCTCCTACAATGAGCAGTTCTTC.

The sample holds a few counts of this clonotype. This chain uses TRBV7-2 with TRBJ2-3; 7 nucleotides agree with TRBD2. Germline V gives CDR1 SGHTA, CDR2 FQGNSA. The J segment lost 1 base and the V segment lost 3 bases, leaving 4 bases of the junction unmatched. The CDR3 loop spans 15 amino acids. CDR3 nucleotides: TGTGCCAGCAGCTTGAGCGGGATCCGCACAGATACGCAGTATTTT. Its translation is CASSLSGIRTDTQYF.

This clonotype was seen only a few times. The rearrangement links TRBV21-1 to TRBJ2-7; no check of the table's D call, TRBD1, against the DNA was made. TRBV21-1 is given as a pseudogene. The CDR3 is made up of 14 amino acids. CDR3 DNA: TGTGCCAGCAGCAAGTCTCAGGGAAGCTACGAGCAGTACTTC. It encodes CASSKSQGSYEQYF.

The CDR3 DNA sequence: TGTGCCAGCAGCTTATTAGGGTCGGCGAAGGCGTTCTTC. Its translation: CASSLLGSAKAFF. V and J are TRBV7-8 and TRBJ2-1; D is ambiguous. The CDR3 contains 13 residues. Trimming left V 2 bases short and J 15 bases short, with 17 bases between. Per germline, CDR1 SGHVS and CDR2 FQNEAQ.

About this clonotype: Just one base apart from a much larger clone, this may be a read error. The J gene is TRBJ1-2, the V gene TRBV7-8; D gene uncertain. V lost 2 bases and J 6 bases, leaving 7 bases between the germline ends. This CDR3 spans 12 amino acids. Germline V gene sequence: CDR1 SGHVS, CDR2 FQNEAQ. The CDR3 DNA reads TGTGCCAGCAGCTTAAACAGCGATGGCTACACCTTC. Encoded protein: CASSLNSDGYTF.

This clonotype has more than one count but fewer than ten. This chain uses TRBV6-2 or TRBV6-3 with TRBJ1-3; no clear D. The V and J ends lost 0 bases and 4 bases respectively, with 7 bases between them. Germline V lookup: CDR1 MNHEY, CDR2 SVGEGT. The CDR3 contains 14 residues. CDR3 sequence reads: CASSYSTGGNTIYF. CDR3 sequence (DNA): TGTGCCAGCAGTTACTCGACGGGCGGAAACACCATATATTTT.

This rearrangement joins TRBV5-1 to TRBJ2-4, with 10 nucleotides matching TRBD2. J gave up 6 bases and V 1 base, and 4 bases lay outside the gene matches. The CDR3 length is 15 residues. In germline, CDR1 is SGHRS, CDR2 YFSETQ. DNA for the CDR3: TGCGCCAGCAGCTTGACTAGCGGGAATAGAAACATTCAGTACTTC. Protein: CASSLTSGNRNIQYF.

CDR3 DNA: TGTGCCAGCAGTCCCCAAGGGGTAACCACAGATACGCAGTATTTT. Its translation is CASSPQGVTTDTQYF. The rearrangement uses TRBV6-2 or TRBV6-3 and TRBJ2-3; a weak D match, TRBD1 (5 bases). V shed 5 bases and J shed 2 bases, with 14 bases lying between them. The CDR3 length is 15 residues. CDR1 and CDR2 (germline): MNHEY, SVGEGT.

The chain recombines TRBV12-3 or TRBV12-4 with TRBJ2-2; D is undetermined. The CDR3 has 14 residues. Trimming stripped 5 bases from V and 4 bases from J, with 11 bases between. CDR3 protein: CASSGSWGTGELFF. CDR3 in DNA: TGTGCCAGCAGTGGATCTTGGGGCACCGGGGAGCTGTTTTTT.

V is TRBV12-3 or TRBV12-4 and J is TRBJ1-6, with 7 bases aligning to TRBD1. CDR3 length equals 14 residues. The trim removed 6 bases at V and 5 bases at J, leaving 4 bases unmatched. In DNA, the CDR3 is TGTGCCAGCAGGAACACAGGGGATAATTCACCCCTCCACTTT. Translating it yields CASRNTGDNSPLHF.

This clonotype was seen a few times. J is TRBJ2-5 and V is TRBV5-1; D is uncertain. V gave up 0 bases and J gave up 4 bases, with 10 bases separating them. Germline values: CDR1 SGHRS, CDR2 YFSETQ. The CDR3 contains 14 residues. The CDR3 sequence: CASSLVGQIETQYF. In nucleotides, the CDR3 is TGCGCCAGCAGCTTGGTGGGTCAGATAGAGACCCAGTACTTC.

This chain links TRBV10-3 with TRBJ2-2; no clear D gene. This CDR3 comprises 11 residues. With 6 bases removed from V and 2 bases from J, the gap between germline ends came to 1 base. Per the germline V gene, CDR1 is ENHRY and CDR2 is SYGVKD. The CDR3 region is CAISNTGELFF. The DNA of the CDR3 is TGTGCCATCAGCAACACCGGGGAGCTGTTTTTT.

This clonotype came up a few times. This chain uses TRBV7-3 with TRBJ2-1; D call uncertain. Trimming took 5 bases from V and 6 from J, leaving 11 bases between them. Germline V lookup: CDR1 SGHTA, CDR2 FQGTGA. The CDR3 contains 13 residues. The CDR3: CASSPNWGNEQFF. The CDR3 nucleotides read TGTGCCAGCAGCCCCAATTGGGGCAATGAGCAGTTCTTC.

This sequence joins TRBV12-3 or TRBV12-4 and TRBJ1-2, with D perhaps TRBD1 (5 bases). The CDR3 has 13 residues. Trimming cost V 6 bases and J 8 bases, with 16 bases left between them. The DNA for the CDR3 is TGTGCCAGCAGCCGTACGGACACCGGAGGCTACACCTTC. Its protein is CASSRTDTGGYTF.

A few counts support this clonotype. The chain combines TRBV4-3 with TRBJ2-4; 8 positions agree with TRBD1. The CDR3 length is 15 residues. V shed 8 bases, J shed 0 bases, and the junction held 6 bases outside the gene matches. CDR1 is LGHNA and CDR2 is YSLEER in the germline V gene. The CDR3 DNA reads as TGCGCCAGCGGGGGACAGGAGCTAGCCAAAAACATTCAGTACTTC. This codes for CASGGQELAKNIQYF.

J is TRBJ2-7 and V is TRBV6-5; perhaps D is TRBD1 or TRBD2 (5 bases each). The ends were cut back, 2 bases at V and 1 base at J, with 18 bases in the middle. Germline assignment: CDR1 MNHEY and CDR2 SVGAGI. The CDR3 runs 17 residues. The CDR3 here is CASSYGKRGAGSYEQYF. Here the CDR3 DNA reads TGTGCCAGCAGTTACGGGAAACGGGGCGCAGGTTCCTACGAGCAGTACTTC.

The rearrangement uses TRBV20-1 and TRBJ2-1; 12 positions match TRBD2. The V and J ends lost 5 bases and 5 bases, in that order; junction bases with no gene match: 7. Germline V gene sequence: CDR1 DFQATT, CDR2 SNEGSKA (reference sequence). CDR3 length: 15 amino acids. As DNA, the CDR3 is TGCAGTGCTCGGGGGACTAGCGGGTTCAACAATGAGCAGTTCTTC. Translated: CSARGTSGFNNEQFF.

V is TRBV18 and J is TRBJ2-3, with a possible D match to TRBD1 (5 bases). The CDR3 totals 16 residues. Looked up from germline, CDR1 is KGHSH and CDR2 is LQKENI. Trimming stripped 3 bases from V and 3 bases from J, with 16 bases between. The DNA for the CDR3 is TGTGCCAGCTCACCCGTGGTCAGGGCAAGGACAGATACGCAGTATTTT. Protein: CASSPVVRARTDTQYF.

This clonotype was seen a few times. The chain is built from TRBV20-1 and TRBJ2-3; TRBD2 matches 10 bases. The CDR3 runs to 14 residues. CDR1 and CDR2 (germline): DFQATT, SNEGSKA (reference sequence). The V and J ends lost 3 bases and 4 bases, in that order; junction bases with no gene match: 4. The CDR3 DNA reads TGCAGTGCTAGCCGGACTAGCGGTGCAGATACGCAGTATTTT. This translates into CSASRTSGADTQYF.

The chain joins TRBV5-1 to TRBJ2-7; D ambiguous. Germline lookup yields CDR1 SGHRS and CDR2 YFSETQ. This CDR3 has 14 amino acids. Trimming removed 4 bases at V and 0 bases at J, with 11 bases between. The CDR3 here is CASSVRKSSYEQYF. The CDR3 DNA is TGCGCCAGCAGCGTAAGGAAGAGCTCCTACGAGCAGTACTTC.